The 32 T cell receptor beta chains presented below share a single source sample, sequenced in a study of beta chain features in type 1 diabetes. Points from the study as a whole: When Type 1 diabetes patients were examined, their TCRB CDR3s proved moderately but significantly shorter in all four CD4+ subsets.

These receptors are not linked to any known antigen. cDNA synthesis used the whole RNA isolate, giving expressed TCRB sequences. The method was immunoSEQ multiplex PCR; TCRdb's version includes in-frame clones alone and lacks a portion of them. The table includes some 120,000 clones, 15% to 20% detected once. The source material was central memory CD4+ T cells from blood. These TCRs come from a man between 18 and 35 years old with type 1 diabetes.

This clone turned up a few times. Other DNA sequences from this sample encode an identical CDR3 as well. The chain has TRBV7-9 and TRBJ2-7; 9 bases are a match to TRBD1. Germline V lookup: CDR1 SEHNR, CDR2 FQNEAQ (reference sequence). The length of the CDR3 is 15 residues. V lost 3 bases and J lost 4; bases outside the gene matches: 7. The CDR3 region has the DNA TGTGCCAGCAGCTTGGTGACAGGGGGAAGATACGAGCAGTACTTC. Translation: CASSLVTGGRYEQYF.

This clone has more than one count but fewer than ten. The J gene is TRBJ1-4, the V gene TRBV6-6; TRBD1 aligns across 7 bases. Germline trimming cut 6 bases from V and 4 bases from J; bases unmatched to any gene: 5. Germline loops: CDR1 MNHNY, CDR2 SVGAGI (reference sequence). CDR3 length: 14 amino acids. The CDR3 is CASSPAGGNEKLFF. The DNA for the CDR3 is TGTGCCAGCAGCCCCGCAGGGGGTAATGAAAAACTGTTTTTT.

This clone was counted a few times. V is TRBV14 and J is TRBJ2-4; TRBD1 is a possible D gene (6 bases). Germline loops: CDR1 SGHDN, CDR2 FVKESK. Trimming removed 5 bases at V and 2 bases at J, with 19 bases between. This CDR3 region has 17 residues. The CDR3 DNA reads TGTGCCAGCAGCGAATCCCAAGCGACAGGTTCCAAAAACATTCAGTACTTC. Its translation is CASSESQATGSKNIQYF. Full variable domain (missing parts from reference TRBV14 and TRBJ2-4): EAGVTQFPSHSVIEKGQTVTLRCDPISGHDNLYWYRRVMGKEIKFLLHFVKESKQDESGMPNNRFLAERTGGTYSTLKVQPAELEDSGVYFCASSESQATGSKNIQYFGAGTRLSVL.

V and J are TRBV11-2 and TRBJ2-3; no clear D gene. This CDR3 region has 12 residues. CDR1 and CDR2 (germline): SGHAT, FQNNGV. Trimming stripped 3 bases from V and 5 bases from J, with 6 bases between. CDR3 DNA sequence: TGTGCCAGCAGCTTCCAGATAGATACGCAGTATTTT. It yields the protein CASSFQIDTQYF.

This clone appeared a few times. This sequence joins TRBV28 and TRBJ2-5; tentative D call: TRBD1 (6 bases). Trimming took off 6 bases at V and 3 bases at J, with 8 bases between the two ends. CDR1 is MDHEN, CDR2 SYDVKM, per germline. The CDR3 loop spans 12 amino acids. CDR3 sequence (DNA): TGTGCCAGCAGCAGGACAGAAGAGACCCAGTACTTC. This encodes CASSRTEETQYF.

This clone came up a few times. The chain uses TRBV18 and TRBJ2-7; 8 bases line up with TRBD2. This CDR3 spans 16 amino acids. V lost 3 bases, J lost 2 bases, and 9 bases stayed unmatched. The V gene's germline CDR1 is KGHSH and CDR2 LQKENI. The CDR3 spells CASSPRSGGPTYEQYF. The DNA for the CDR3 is TGTGCCAGCTCACCCCGAAGCGGGGGACCGACCTACGAGCAGTACTTC. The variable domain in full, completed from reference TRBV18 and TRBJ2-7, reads NAGVMQNPRHLVRRRGQEARLRCSPMKGHSHVYWYRQLPEEGLKFMVYLQKENIIDESGMPKERFSAEFPKEGPSILRIQQVVRGDSAAYFCASSPRSGGPTYEQYFGPGTRLTVT.

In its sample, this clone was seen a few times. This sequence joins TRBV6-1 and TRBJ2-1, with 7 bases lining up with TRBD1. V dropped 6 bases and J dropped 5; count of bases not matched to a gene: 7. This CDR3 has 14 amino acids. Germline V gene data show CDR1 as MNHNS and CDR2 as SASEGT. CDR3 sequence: CASRGTVDHNEQFF. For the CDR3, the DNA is TGTGCCAGCAGGGGGACAGTGGATCACAATGAGCAGTTCTTC.

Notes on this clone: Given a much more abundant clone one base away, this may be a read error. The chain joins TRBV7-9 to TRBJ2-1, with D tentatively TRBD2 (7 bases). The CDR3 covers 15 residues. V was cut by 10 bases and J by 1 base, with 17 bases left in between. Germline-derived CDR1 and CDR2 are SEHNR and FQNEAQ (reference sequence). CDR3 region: CAIPGGRGSYNEQFF. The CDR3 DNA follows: TGTGCCATCCCCGGGGGGCGGGGGTCCTACAATGAGCAGTTCTTC.

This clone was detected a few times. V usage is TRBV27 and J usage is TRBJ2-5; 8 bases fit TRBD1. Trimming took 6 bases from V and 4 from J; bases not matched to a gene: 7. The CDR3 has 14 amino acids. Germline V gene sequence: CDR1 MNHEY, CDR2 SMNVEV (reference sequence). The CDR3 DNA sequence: TGTGCCAGCAGCCTCAGGACAGGGAGAGAGACCCAGTACTTC. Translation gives CASSLRTGRETQYF.

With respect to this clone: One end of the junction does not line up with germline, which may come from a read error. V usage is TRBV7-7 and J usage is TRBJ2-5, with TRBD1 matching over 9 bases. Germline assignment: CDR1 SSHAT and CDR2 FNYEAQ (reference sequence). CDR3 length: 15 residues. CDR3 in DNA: TGTGCTAGCAGCCCGGACAGGGGCTCGCAAGAGACCCAGTACTTC. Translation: CASSPDRGSQETQYF.

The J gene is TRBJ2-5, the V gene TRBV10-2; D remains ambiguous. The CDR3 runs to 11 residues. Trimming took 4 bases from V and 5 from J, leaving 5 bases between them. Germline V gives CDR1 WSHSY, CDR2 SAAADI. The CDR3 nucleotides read TGCGCCAGCAGTGTAGGGGAGACCCAGTACTTC. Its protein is CASSVGETQYF.

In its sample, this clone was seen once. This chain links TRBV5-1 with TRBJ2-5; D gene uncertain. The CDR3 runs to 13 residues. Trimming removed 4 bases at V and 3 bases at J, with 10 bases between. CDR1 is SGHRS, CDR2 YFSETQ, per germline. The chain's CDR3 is CASSLGVEETQYF. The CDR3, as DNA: TGCGCCAGCAGCCTTGGTGTAGAAGAGACCCAGTACTTC.

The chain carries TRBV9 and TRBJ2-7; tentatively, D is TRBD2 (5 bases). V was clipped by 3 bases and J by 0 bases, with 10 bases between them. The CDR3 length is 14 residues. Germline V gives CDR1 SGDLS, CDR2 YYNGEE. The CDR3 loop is CASSAASNSYEQYF. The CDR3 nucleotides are TGTGCCAGCAGCGCGGCTAGCAACTCCTACGAGCAGTACTTC.

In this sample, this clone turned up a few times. The CDR3 DNA reads TGTGCCAGCTCGGAGTTCAATGAGCAGTTCTTC. Translation gives CASSEFNEQFF. The chain couples TRBV7-3 to TRBJ2-1; D is unresolved. CDR3 length: 11 residues. CDR1 and CDR2 from the germline V gene are SGHTA and FQGTGA. V gave up 8 bases and J gave up 6 bases, with 8 bases separating them. The whole variable domain, filled in from reference TRBV7-3 and TRBJ2-1, reads GAGVSQTPSNKVTEKGKYVELRCDPISGHTALYWYRQSLGQGPEFLIYFQGTGAADDSGLPNDRFFAVRPEGSVSTLKIQRTERGDSAVYLCASSEFNEQFFGPGTRLTVL.

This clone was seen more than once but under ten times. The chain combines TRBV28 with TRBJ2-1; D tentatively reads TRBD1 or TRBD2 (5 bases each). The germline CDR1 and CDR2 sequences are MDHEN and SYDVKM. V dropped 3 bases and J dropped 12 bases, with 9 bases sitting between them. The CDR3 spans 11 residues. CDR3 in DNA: TGTGCCAGCAGTTTGTGGGGGATGCAGTTCTTC. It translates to CASSLWGMQFF. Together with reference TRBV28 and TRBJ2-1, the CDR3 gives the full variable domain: DVKVTQSSRYLVKRTGEKVFLECVQDMDHENMFWYRQDPGLGLRLIYFSYDVKMKEKGDIPEGYSVSREKKERFSLILESASTNQTSMYLCASSLWGMQFFGPGTRLTVL.

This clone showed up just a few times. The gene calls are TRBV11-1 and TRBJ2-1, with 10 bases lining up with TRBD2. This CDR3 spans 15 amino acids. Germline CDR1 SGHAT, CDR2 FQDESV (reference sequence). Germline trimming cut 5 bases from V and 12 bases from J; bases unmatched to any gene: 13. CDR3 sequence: CASSPRPSGSVGQFF. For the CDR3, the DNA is TGTGCCAGCAGCCCCCGACCTAGCGGGAGTGTCGGGCAGTTCTTC. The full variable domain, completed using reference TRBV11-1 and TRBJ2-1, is EAEVAQSPRYKITEKSQAVAFWCDPISGHATLYWYRQILGQGPELLVQFQDESVVDDSQLPKDRFSAERLKGVDSTLKIQPAELGDSAMYLCASSPRPSGSVGQFFGPGTRLTVL.

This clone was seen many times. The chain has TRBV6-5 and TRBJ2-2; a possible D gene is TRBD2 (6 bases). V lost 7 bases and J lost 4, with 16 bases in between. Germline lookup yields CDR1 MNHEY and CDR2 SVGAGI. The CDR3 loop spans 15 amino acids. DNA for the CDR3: TGTGCCAGCAATATTGGGCGGGGTTTCACCGGGGAGCTGTTTTTT. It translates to CASNIGRGFTGELFF.

CDR3 sequence reads: CAWTPAAASSYNEQFF. The DNA for the CDR3 is TGTGCCTGGACCCCGGCCGCTGCGAGCTCCTACAATGAGCAGTTCTTC. The chain recombines TRBV30 with TRBJ2-1; the D is unclear. Trimming left V 4 bases short and J 0 bases short, with 16 bases between. Germline values: CDR1 GTSNPN, CDR2 SVGIG (reference sequence). The CDR3 has 16 amino acids.

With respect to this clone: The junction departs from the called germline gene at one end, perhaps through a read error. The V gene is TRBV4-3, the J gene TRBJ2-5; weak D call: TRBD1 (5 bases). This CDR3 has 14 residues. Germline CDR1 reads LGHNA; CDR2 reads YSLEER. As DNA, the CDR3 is TGCGCCAGCACCCAAGGGGTAGATCAAGAGACCCAGTACTTC. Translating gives CASTQGVDQETQYF.

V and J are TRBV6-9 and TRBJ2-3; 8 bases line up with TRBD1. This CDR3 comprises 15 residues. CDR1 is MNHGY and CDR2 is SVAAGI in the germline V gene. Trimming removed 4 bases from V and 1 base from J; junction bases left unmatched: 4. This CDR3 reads CASSCPGQGTDTQYF. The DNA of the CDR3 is TGTGCCAGCAGTTGTCCGGGACAGGGCACAGATACGCAGTATTTT.

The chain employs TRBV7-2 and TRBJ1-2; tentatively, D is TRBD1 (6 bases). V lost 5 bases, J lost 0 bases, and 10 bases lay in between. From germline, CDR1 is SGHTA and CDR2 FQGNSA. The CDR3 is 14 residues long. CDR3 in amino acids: CASSRDITNYGYTF. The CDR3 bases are TGTGCCAGCAGCCGGGACATCACTAACTATGGCTACACCTTC.

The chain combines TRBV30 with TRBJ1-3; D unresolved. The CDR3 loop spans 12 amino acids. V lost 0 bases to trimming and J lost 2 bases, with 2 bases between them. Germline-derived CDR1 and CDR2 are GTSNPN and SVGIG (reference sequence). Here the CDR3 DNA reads TGTGCCTGGAGTGTAGCTGGAAACACCATATATTTT. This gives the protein CAWSVAGNTIYF.

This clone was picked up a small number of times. CDR3 in amino acids: CASSLYVTGASDTQYF. In DNA, the CDR3 is TGCGCCAGCAGCTTGTACGTGACAGGGGCATCTGATACGCAGTATTTT. This sequence joins TRBV5-1 and TRBJ2-3, with TRBD1 matching over 8 bases. Per germline, CDR1 SGHRS and CDR2 YFSETQ. Losses at the gene ends were 1 base for V and 6 bases for J; bases not matched to a gene: 10. CDR3 length: 16 amino acids.

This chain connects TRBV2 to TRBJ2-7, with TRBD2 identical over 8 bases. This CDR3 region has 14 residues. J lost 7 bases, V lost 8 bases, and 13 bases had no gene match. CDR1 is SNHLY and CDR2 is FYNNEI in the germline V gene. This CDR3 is CASARGSGTGEQYF. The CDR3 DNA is TGTGCCAGCGCGCGGGGTAGCGGGACGGGGGAGCAGTACTTC. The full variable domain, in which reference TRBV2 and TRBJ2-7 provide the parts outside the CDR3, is EPEVTQTPSHQVTQMGQEVILRCVPISNHLYFYWYRQILGQKVEFLVSFYNNEISEKSEIFDDQFSVERPDGSNFTLKIRSTKLEDSAMYFCASARGSGTGEQYFGPGTRLTVT.

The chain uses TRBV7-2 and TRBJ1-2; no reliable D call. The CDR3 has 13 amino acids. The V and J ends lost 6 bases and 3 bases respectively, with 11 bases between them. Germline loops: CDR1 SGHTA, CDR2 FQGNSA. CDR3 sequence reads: CASSQDRYYGYTF. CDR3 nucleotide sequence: TGTGCCAGCAGTCAGGACCGATACTATGGCTACACCTTC.

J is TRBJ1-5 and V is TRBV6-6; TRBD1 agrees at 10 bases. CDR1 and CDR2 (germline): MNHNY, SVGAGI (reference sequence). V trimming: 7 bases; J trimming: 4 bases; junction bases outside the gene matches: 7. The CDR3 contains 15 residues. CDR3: CASTQGQGYNQPQHF. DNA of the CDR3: TGTGCCAGCACCCAGGGACAGGGGTATAATCAGCCCCAGCATTTT.

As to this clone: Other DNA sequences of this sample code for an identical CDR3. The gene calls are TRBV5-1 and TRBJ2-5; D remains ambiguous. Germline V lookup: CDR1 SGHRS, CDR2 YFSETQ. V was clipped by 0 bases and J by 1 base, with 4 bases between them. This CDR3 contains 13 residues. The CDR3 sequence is CASSLGSQETQYF. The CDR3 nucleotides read TGCGCCAGCAGCTTGGGTTCCCAAGAGACCCAGTACTTC.

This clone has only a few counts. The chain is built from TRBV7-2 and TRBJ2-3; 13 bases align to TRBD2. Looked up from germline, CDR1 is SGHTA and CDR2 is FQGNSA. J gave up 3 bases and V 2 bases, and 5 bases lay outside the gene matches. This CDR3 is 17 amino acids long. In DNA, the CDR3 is TGTGCCAGCAGCTTATTCACTAGCGGGAGGGCTACAGATACGCAGTATTTT. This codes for CASSLFTSGRATDTQYF.

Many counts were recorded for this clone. CDR3 sequence reads: CASSLVRGVRYEQYF. The CDR3 region has the DNA TGTGCCAGCAGTTTAGTAAGAGGGGTCAGGTACGAGCAGTACTTC. The chain uses TRBV27 and TRBJ2-7, with D perhaps assigned TRBD1 or TRBD2 (5 bases each). CDR1 MNHEY and CDR2 SMNVEV come from the germline V gene (reference sequence). CDR3 size: 15 residues. V lost 2 bases to trimming and J lost 4 bases, with 15 bases between them.

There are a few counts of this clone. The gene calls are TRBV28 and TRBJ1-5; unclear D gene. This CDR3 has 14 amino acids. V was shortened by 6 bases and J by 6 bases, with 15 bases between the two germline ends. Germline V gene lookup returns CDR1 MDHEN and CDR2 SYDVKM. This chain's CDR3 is CASRGVSGFQPQHF. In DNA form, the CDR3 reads TGTGCCAGCAGGGGAGTGTCGGGGTTTCAGCCCCAGCATTTT.

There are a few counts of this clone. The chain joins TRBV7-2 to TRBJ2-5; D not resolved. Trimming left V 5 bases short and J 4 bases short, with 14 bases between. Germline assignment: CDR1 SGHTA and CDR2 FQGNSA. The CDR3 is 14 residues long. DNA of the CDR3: TGTGCCAGCAGCCATCTTGAGCCCCCAGAGACCCAGTACTTC. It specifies CASSHLEPPETQYF.

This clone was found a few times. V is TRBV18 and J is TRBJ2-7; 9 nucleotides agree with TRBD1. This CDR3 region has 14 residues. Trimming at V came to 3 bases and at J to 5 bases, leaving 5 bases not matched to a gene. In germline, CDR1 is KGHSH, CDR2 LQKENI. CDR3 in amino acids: CASSPGTGKDEQYF. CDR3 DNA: TGTGCCAGCTCACCCGGGACAGGGAAGGACGAGCAGTACTTC.